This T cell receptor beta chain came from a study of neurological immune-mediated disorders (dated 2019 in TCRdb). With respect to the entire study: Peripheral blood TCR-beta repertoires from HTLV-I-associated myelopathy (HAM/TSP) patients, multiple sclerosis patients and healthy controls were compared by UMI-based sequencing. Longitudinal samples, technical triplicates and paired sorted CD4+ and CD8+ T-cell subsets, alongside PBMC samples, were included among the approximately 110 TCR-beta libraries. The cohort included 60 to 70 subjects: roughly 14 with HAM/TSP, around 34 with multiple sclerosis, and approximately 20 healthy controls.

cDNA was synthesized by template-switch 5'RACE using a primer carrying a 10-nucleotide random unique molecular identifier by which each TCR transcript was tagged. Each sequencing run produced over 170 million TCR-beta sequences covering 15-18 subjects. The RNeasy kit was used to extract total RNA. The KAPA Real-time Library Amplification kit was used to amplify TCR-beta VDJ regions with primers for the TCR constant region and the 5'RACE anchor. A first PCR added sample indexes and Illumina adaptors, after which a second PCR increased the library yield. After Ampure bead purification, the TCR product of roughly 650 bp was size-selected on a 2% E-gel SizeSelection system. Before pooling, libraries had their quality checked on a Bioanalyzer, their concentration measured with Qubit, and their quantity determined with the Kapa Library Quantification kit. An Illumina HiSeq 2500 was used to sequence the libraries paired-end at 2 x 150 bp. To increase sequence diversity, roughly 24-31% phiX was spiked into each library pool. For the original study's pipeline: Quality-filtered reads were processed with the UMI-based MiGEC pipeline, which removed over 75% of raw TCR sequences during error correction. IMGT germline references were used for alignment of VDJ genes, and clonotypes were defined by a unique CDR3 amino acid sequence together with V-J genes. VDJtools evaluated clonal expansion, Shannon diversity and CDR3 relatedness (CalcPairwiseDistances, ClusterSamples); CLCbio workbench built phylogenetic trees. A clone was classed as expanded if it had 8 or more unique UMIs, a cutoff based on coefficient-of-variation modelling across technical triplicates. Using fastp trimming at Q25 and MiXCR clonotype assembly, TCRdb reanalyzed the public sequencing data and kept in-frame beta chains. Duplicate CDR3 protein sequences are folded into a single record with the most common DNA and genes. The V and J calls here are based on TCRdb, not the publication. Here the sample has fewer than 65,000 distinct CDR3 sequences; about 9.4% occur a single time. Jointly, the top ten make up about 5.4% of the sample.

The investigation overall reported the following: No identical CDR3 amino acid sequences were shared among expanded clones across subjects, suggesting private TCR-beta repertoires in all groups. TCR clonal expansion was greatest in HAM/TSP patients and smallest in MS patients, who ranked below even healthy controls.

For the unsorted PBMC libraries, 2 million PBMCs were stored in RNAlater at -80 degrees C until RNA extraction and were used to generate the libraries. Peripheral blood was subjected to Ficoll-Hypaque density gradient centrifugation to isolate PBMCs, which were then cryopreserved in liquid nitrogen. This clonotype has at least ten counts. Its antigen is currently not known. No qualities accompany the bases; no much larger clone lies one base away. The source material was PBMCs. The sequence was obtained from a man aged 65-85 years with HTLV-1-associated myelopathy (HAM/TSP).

CDR3 protein: CSARDPNGHRNTEAFF. DNA sequence: TGCAGTGCTAGAGATCCCAATGGACACCGGAACACTGAAGCTTTCTTT. The sequence links TRBV20-1 to TRBJ1-1, and perhaps TRBD1 as D gene, on 5 matching bases. V and J are truncated by 0 bases and 1 base respectively, leaving an intervening sequence of 15 bases. Counted from cysteine to phenylalanine, this CDR3 has 16 amino acids. The sequence is cut down to CDR3 DNA, 48 bases in frame from base 1. Looking up the germline V gene (reference sequence) yields CDR1 DFQATT and CDR2 SNEGSKA.